The T cell receptor beta chain under discussion was sequenced for a study of blood T cell repertoires in COVID-19. Data came from immunoSEQ multiplex PCR; TCRdb stores just in-frame clones and leaves some out. Here the sample spans under 150,000 clones, around 80% being singletons. The CDR3 contains 15 residues. The germline V and J ends were trimmed by 3 bases and 0 bases, with 9 bases remaining between them. Germline V gene data show CDR1 as SNHLY and CDR2 as FYNNEI. The receptor was derived from a man aged 65 to 85 with acute or convalescent COVID-19. The gene calls are TRBV2 and TRBJ2-1, with D possibly being TRBD1 (5 bases). Material for sequencing was peripheral blood. The CDR3 DNA is TGTGCCAGCAGTGAGTGGGGCCCCTCCTACAATGAGCAGTTCTTC. This sequence encodes CASSEWGPSYNEQFF. The full variable domain, rest sourced from reference TRBV2 and TRBJ2-1, is EPEVTQTPSHQVTQMGQEVILRCVPISNHLYFYWYRQILGQKVEFLVSFYNNEISEKSEIFDDQFSVERPDGSNFTLKIRSTKLEDSAMYFCASSEWGPSYNEQFFGPGTRLTVL.